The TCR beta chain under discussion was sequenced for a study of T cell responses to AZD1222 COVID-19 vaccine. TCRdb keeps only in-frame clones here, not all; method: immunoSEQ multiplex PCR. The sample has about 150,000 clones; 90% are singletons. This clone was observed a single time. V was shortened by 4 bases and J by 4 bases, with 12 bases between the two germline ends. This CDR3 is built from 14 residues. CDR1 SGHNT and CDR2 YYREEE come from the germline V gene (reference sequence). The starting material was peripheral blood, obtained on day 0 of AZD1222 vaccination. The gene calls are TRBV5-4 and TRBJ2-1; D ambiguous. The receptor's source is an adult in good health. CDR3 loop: CASSHKGSYNEQFF. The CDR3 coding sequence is TGTGCCAGCAGCCATAAAGGCAGTTACAATGAGCAGTTCTTC.